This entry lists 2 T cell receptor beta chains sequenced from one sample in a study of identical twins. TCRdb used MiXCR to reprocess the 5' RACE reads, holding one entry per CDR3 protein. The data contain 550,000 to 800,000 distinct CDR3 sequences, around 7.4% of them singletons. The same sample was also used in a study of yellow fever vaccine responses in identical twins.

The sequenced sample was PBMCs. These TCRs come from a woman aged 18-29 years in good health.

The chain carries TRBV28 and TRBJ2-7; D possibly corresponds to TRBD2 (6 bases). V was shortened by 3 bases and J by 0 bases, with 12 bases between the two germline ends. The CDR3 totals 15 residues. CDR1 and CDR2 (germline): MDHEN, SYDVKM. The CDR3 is CASSFRLGSSYEQYF. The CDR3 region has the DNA TGTGCCAGCAGTTTTCGACTAGGGAGCTCCTACGAGCAGTACTTC.

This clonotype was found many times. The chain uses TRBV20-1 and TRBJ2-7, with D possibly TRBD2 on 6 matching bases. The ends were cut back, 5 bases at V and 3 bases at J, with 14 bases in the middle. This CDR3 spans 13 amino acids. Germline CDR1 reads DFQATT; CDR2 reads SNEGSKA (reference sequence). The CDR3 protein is CSAGRDFGYEQYV. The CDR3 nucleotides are TGCAGTGCTGGAAGGGACTTTGGCTACGAGCAGTACGTC.